Listed below are T cell receptor beta chains from one sample, sequenced in a study of T-cell memory formation after mild COVID-19. MiXCR, run by TCRdb on the 5' RACE reads, gives a single entry per CDR3 protein. The sample records roughly 180,000 distinct CDR3 sequences, around a tenth being singletons. Sequencing was performed on PBMCs or a T cell subset sorted from them (not recorded which). The receptors were gathered from a man in his late teens or twenties who had mild COVID-19 (a few samples of this study predate the infection). Cell type and time point are not known. CDR3s include the opening cysteine and the closing phenylalanine or tryptophan. D genes are given only for firm matches. Rows give clone size only sometimes, using once, few, many, or a class for an expanded clone.

CDR3: CASSQEIVRGLANTGELFF
DNA: TGCGCCAGCAGCCAAGAAATCGTCAGGGGGCTAGCCAACACCGGGGAGCTGTTTTTT
size: few
J: TRBJ2-2
V: TRBV4-3
D: TRBD1

CDR3: CSAKQDSNQPQHF
DNA: TGCAGCGCCAAACAGGACAGCAATCAGCCCCAGCATTTT
size: few
J: TRBJ1-5
V: TRBV29-1
D: -

CDR3: CSARGGQKLNGYTF
DNA: TGCAGTGCTAGAGGAGGACAGAAACTAAATGGCTACACCTTC
size: many
J: TRBJ1-2
V: TRBV20-1
D: -

CDR3: CASSQGATYEQYF
DNA: TGTGCCAGCAGCCAAGGGGCAACCTACGAGCAGTACTTC
size: many
J: TRBJ2-7
V: TRBV6-5
D: -

CDR3: CASSSMAREWETQYF
DNA: TGTGCCAGCAGCTCCATGGCCCGGGAATGGGAGACCCAGTACTTC
size: -
J: TRBJ2-5
V: TRBV7-9
D: -

CDR3: CASGIQGPTEQFF
DNA: TGTGCCAGCGGCATACAGGGACCTACTGAGCAGTTCTTC
size: -
J: TRBJ2-1
V: TRBV7-9
D: -

CDR3: CASSPQGGREKLFF
DNA: TGTGCCAGCAGCCCCCAGGGGGGGAGAGAAAAACTGTTTTTT
size: -
J: TRBJ1-4
V: TRBV9
D: TRBD1

CDR3: CASRHPDRVNTEAFF
DNA: TGTGCCAGCAGGCACCCCGACAGGGTTAACACTGAAGCTTTCTTT
size: many
J: TRBJ1-1
V: TRBV28
D: TRBD1

CDR3: CATSRPRTGAHEQFF
DNA: TGTGCCACCAGCAGACCGCGGACAGGGGCCCATGAGCAGTTCTTC
size: -
J: TRBJ2-1
V: TRBV15
D: TRBD1

CDR3: CASSSRAGPSSYNEQFF
DNA: TGTGCCAGCAGCTCCCGAGCGGGGCCGAGCTCCTACAATGAGCAGTTCTTC
size: many
J: TRBJ2-1
V: TRBV7-8
D: TRBD2

CDR3: CASSSEGASGGTDTQYF
DNA: TGTGCCAGCAGCTCAGAGGGGGCTAGCGGGGGAACAGATACGCAGTATTTT
size: -
J: TRBJ2-3
V: TRBV11-2
D: TRBD2